What follows is one T cell receptor beta chain and its context. Its antigen is currently unknown. The germline gives CDR1 MGHRA, CDR2 YSYEKL. V was pared by 4 bases and J by 8 bases, with 8 bases of the junction left unmatched. The CDR3 runs to 14 residues. This specimen comes from a study of T cells after yellow fever vaccination. The 5'RACE template-switching step produced TCR cDNA and added a universal primer site and UMIs. TCRdb itself ran the 5' RACE reads through MiXCR, one entry per CDR3 protein. The profile covers around 100,000 distinct CDR3 sequences, with 4.5% to 6% appearing a single time and about two fifths taken by the ten largest. Study-wide results and limits: Post-booster repertoires again held most primary-vaccination clones (just under 97% CD4, 88% CD8).

The sequences come from CD8+ T cells sorted from PBMCs, collected 10 days after the yellow fever booster vaccination. The V and J genes are TRBV4-1 and TRBJ2-1, with 7 bases aligning to TRBD1. The clonotype originates from a man younger than 35 who received the YFV17D yellow fever vaccine. The CDR3 nucleotides read TGCGCCAGCAGCCGAACAGACAGGGACGATGAGCAGTTCTTC. Translating gives CASSRTDRDDEQFF.